This T cell receptor beta chain was captured by sequencing in a study of shared clonotypes between healthy human individuals. In regard to this clone: Its matching antigen is unknown.

Study-wide points: Between a few donors, naive CD4 clonotypes were shared at a level of about 5%. Some clonotypes were shared by all four sorted-subset donors, while others were not shared. The non-shared ones had lower generation probabilities than the shared ones. Memory subsets generally showed lower estimated richness than naive subsets.

The authors' processing: Sequence data from immunoSEQ were junction-only and lacked quality scores; consequently, filtering differed. This table comes from immunoSEQ multiplex PCR, and its TCRdb copy is limited to in-frame clones, with some not included. The DNA was the basis for D and trimming; V, J and clone size are from that table. The data hold almost 750,000 clones, with roughly two thirds observed a single time. Material for sequencing was memory CD4+ T cells sorted from blood. Subset of the sample: CD45RA-negative fraction. The clonotype comes from a woman between 25 and 40 years old in good health.

The DNA of the CDR3 is TGTGCCAGCAGCCAAGATAGCCGGGAGGGCCGAGAGACCCAGTACTTC. Translation: CASSQDSREGRETQYF. V gene TRBV4-2 combines with J gene TRBJ2-5; 8 nucleotides line up with TRBD2. Germline values: CDR1 LGHNA, CDR2 YNFKEQ. CDR3 length: 16 amino acids. J was trimmed by 4 bases and V by 0 bases; bases with no gene match: 7.